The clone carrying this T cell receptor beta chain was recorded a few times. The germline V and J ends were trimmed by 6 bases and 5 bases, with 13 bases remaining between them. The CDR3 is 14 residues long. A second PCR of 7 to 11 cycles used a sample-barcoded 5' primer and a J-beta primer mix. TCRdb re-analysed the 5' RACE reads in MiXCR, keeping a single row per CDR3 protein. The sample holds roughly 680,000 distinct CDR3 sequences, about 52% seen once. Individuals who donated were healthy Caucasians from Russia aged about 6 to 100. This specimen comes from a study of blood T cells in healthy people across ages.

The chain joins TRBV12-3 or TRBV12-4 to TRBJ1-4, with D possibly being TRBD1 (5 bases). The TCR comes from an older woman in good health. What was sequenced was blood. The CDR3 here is CASRRGRYNEKLFF. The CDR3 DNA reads TGTGCCAGCAGACGGGGACGGTACAATGAAAAACTGTTTTTT.